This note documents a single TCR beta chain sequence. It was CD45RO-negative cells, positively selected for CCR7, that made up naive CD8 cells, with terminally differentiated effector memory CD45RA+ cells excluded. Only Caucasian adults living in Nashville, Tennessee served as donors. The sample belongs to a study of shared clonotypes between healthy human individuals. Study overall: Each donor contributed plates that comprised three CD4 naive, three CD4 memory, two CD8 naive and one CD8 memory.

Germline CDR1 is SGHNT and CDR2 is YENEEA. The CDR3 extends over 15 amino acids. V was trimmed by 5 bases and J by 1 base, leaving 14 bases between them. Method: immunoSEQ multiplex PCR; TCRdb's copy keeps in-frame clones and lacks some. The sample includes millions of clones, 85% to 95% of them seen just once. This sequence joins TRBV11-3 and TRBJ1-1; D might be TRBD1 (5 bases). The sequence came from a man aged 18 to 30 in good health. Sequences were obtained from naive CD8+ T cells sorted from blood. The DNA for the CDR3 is TGTGCCAGCAGCCTCCGTGGGGGGGAGAACACTGAAGCTTTCTTT. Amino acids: CASSLRGGENTEAFF.